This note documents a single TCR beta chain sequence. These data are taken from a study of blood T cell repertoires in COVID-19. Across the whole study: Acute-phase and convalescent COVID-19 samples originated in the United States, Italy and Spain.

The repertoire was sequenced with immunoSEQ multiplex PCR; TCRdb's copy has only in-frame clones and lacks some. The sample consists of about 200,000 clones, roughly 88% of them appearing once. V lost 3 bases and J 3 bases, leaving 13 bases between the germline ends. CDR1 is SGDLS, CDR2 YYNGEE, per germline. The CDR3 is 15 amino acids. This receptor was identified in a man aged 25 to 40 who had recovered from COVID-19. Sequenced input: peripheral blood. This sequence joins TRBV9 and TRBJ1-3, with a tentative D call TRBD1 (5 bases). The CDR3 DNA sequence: TGTGCCAGCAGCGGTCAGTGGGGCGGTGGAAACACCATATATTTT. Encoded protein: CASSGQWGGGNTIYF.